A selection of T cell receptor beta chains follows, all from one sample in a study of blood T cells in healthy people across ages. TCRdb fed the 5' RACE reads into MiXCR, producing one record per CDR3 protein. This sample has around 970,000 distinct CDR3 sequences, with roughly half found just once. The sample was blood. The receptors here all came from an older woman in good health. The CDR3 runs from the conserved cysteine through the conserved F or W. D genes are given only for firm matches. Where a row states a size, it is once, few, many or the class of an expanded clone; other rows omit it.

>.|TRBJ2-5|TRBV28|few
TGTGCCAGCAGTTCCTCTGGGCTAGTAGAGACCCAGTACTTC
CASSSSGLVETQYF
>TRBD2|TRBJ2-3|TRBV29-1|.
TGCAGCGTTGAACTCGGGCGCGGGAGCTATACGCAGTATTTT
CSVELGRGSYTQYF
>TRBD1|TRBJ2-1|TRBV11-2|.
TGTGCCAGCAGCGCCTTCCTGACAGGGACCCAGGGGCAGTTCTTC
CASSAFLTGTQGQFF
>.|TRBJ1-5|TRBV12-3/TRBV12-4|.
TGTGCCAGCAGTTTTGAGTCGGGAGGCTTCGGGGGCAATCAGCCCCAGCATTTT
CASSFESGGFGGNQPQHF
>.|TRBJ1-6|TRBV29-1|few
TGCAGCGTTCTTACAGGGTGGGATTCACCCCTCCACTTT
CSVLTGWDSPLHF
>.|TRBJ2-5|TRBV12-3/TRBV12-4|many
TGTGCCAGCAGTTTAGTCAGGGAGCAGTACTTC
CASSLVREQYF
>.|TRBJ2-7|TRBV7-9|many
TGCGCCAGCAGCTTGGGACAAGGGGATTACGAGCAGTACTTC
CASSLGQGDYEQYF
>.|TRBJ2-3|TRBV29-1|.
TGCAGCGTCGGCGGATTCAGGGGCTCCGCAGATACGCAGTATTTT
CSVGGFRGSADTQYF
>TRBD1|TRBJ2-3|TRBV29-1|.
TGCAGCTTATCGGACAGGGCCCCAGATACGCAGTATTTT
CSLSDRAPDTQYF
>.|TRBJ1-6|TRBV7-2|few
TGTGCCAGTAGGAGAAACACAGGGCCCTATAATTCACCCCTCCACTTT
CASRRNTGPYNSPLHF
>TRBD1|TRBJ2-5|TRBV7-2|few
TGTGCCAGCAGCATTACAGGGGTTGAAGAGACCCAGTACTTC
CASSITGVEETQYF
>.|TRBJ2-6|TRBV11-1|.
TGTGCCAGCAGCTTAGATACAAGTAGGGCCAACGTCCTGACTTTC
CASSLDTSRANVLTF
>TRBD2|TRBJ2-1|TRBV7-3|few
TGTGCCAGCAGCTTAAGGGGACTAGCAGGGGATGAGCAGTTCTTC
CASSLRGLAGDEQFF
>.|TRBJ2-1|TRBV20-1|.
TGCAGTGCTAGTCCAAACTACAATGAGCAGTTCTTC
CSASPNYNEQFF
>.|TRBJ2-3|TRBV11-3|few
TGTGCCAGCAGCTCGGACCTCACAGATACGCAGTATTTT
CASSSDLTDTQYF
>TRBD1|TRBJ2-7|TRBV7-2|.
TGTGCCAGCAGCTTCCCCGACAGGGAGAGCTCCTACGAGCAGTACTTC
CASSFPDRESSYEQYF
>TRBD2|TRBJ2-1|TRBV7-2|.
TGTGCCAGCAGCTTAGCTGCTAGCGGGCTTAATGAGCAGTTCTTC
CASSLAASGLNEQFF
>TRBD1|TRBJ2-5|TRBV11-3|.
TGTGCCAGCAGCGACCGGGACAGAGGACTTCGAGAGACCCAGTACTTC
CASSDRDRGLRETQYF
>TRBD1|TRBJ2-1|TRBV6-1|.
TGTGCCAGCAGTGAACATGGGGCCGTAGACAGGGATAGTAGGAATGAGCAGTTCTTC
CASSEHGAVDRDSRNEQFF
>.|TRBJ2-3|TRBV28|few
TGTGCCAGCAGTTATCAGGCACATACGCAGTATTTT
CASSYQAHTQYF
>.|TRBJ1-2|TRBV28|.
TGTGCCAGCAATGTGACACCTAACTATGGCTACACCTTC
CASNVTPNYGYTF
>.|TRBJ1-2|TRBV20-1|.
TGCAGTGCTGCCGCACCGTACGGGGGCTATGGCTACACCTTC
CSAAAPYGGYGYTF
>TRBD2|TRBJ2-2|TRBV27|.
TGTGCCACCTCACCCCTCGGGACTAGCGGGAGACACGGGGAGCTGTTTTTT
CATSPLGTSGRHGELFF
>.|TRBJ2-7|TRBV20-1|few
TGCAGTGCTAGTTGGCGAGCCTACGAGCAGTACTTC
CSASWRAYEQYF
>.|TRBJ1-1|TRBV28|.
TGTGCCAGCAGTTTGAGGAGGGTAGCTTTCTTT
CASSLRRVAFF
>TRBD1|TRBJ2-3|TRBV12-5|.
TGTGCTAGTGGTGCTACCGGGACAGAGCCAGATACGCAGTATTTT
CASGATGTEPDTQYF
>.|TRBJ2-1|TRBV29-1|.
TGCAGCGTTGGGAGGAAAAACAATGAGCAGTTCTTC
CSVGRKNNEQFF
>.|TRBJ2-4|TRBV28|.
TGTGCCAGCAGCCCCCCGGTGGTGGGAGGGGGAAAAAACATTCAGTACTTC
CASSPPVVGGGKNIQYF
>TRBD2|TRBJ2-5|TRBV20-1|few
TGCAGTGCTTATAGCGGGCCAGGCGCCCAGTACTTC
CSAYSGPGAQYF
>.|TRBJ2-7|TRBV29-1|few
TGCAGCGGTGGCGACCGAGTCTACGAGCAGTACTTC
CSGGDRVYEQYF
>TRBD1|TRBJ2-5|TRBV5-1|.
TGCGCCAGCAGCTACGGACAGGCACAAGAGACCCAGTACTTC
CASSYGQAQETQYF
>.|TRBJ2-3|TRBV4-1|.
TGCGCCAGCAGCCAAGTTTTAATCACAGATACGCAGTATTTT
CASSQVLITDTQYF
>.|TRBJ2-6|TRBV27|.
TGTGCCAGCAGTTTTTCGCACTCTGGGGCCAACGTCCTGACTTTC
CASSFSHSGANVLTF
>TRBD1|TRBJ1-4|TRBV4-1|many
TGCGCCGGGGGACAGCCCTATGAAAAACTGTTTTTT
CAGGQPYEKLFF
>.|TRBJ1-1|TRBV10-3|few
TGTGCCACACAACAGGGATTGGACACTGAAGCTTTCTTT
CATQQGLDTEAFF
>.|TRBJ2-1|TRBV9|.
TGTGCCAGCAGCGTAGTCCGGGCAAGCTCCTACAATGAGCAGTTCTTC
CASSVVRASSYNEQFF
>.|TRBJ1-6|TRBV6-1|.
TGTGCCAGCAGTGAAACAAGGAGTTCACCCCTCCACTTT
CASSETRSSPLHF
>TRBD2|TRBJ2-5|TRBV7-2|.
TGTGCCAGCAGCCCGAGGGGGACTAGCGGGATTTCCCCTCAACAGACCCAGTACTTC
CASSPRGTSGISPQQTQYF
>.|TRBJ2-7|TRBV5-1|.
TGCGCCAGCAGGCCTCAGGGGACCTTACGGAACGAGCAGTACTTC
CASRPQGTLRNEQYF
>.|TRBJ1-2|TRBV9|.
TGTGCCAGCAGCCCCGAAGCATCCGGGCACTTCTATGGCTACACCTTC
CASSPEASGHFYGYTF
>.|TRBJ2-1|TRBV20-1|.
TGCAGTGCTAGTGGGAACCCCAATGAGCAGTTCTTC
CSASGNPNEQFF
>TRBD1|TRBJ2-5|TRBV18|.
TGTGCCAGCTCAGCAGGGACAGGGCAAGAGACCCAGTACTTC
CASSAGTGQETQYF